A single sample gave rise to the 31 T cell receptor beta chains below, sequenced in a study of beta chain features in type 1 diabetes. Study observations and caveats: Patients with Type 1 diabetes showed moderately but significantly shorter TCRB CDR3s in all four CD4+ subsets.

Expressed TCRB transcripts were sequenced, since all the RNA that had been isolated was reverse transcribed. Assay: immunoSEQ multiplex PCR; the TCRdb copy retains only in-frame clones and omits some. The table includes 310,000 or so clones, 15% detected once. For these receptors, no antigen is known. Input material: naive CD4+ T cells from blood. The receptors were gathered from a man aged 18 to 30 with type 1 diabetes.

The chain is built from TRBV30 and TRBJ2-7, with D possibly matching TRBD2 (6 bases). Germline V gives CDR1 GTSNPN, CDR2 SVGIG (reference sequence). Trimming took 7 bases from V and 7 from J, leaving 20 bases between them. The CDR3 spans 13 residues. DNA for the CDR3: TGTGCCTTCGCTACCGGGAGCATAAGGGAGCAGTACTTC. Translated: CAFATGSIREQYF. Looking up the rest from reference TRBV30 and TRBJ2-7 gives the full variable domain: SQTIHQWPATLVQPVGSPLSLECTVEGTSNPNLYWYRQAAGRGLQLLFYSVGIGQISSEVPQNLSASRPQDRQFILSSKKLLLSDSGFYLCAFATGSIREQYFGPGTRLTVT.

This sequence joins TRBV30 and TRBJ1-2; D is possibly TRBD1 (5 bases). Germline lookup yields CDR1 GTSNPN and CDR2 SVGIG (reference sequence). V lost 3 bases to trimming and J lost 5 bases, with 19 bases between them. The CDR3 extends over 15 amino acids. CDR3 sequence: CAWRKIPGKGYGYTF. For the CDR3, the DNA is TGTGCCTGGAGGAAGATACCAGGGAAAGGATATGGCTACACCTTC.

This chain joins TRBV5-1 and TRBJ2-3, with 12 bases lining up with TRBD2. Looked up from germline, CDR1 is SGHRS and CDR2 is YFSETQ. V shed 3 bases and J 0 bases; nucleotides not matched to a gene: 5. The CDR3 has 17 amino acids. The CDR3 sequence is CASSSTSGRRSTDTQYF. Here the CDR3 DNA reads TGCGCCAGCAGCTCAACTAGCGGGAGGCGTAGCACAGATACGCAGTATTTT.

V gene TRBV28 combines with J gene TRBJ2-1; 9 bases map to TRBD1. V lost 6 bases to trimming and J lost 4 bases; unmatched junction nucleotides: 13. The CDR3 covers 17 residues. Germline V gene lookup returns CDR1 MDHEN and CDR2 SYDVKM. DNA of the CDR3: TGTGCCAGCAGCCCGGGCCCGGGGACAGGGCGTTACAATGAGCAGTTCTTC. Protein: CASSPGPGTGRYNEQFF.

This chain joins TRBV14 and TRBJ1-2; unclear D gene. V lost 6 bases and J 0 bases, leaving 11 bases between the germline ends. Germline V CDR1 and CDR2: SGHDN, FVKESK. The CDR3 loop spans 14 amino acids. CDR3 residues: CASRQTGTNYGYTF. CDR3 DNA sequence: TGTGCCAGCAGACAAACCGGGACTAACTATGGCTACACCTTC.

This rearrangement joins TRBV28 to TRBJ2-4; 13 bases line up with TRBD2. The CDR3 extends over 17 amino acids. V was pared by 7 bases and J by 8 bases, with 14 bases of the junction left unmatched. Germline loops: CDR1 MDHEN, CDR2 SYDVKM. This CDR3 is CASTSTGTSGTGDIQYF. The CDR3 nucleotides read TGTGCCAGCACATCCACAGGGACTAGCGGGACGGGGGACATTCAGTACTTC.

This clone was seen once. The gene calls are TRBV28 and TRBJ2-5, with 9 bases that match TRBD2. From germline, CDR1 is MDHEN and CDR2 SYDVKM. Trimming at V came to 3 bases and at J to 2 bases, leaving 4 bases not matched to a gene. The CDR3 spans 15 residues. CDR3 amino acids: CASSFQRGAQETQYF. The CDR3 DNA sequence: TGTGCCAGCAGTTTCCAGCGGGGGGCTCAAGAGACCCAGTACTTC. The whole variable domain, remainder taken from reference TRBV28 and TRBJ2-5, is DVKVTQSSRYLVKRTGEKVFLECVQDMDHENMFWYRQDPGLGLRLIYFSYDVKMKEKGDIPEGYSVSREKKERFSLILESASTNQTSMYLCASSFQRGAQETQYFGPGTRLLVL.

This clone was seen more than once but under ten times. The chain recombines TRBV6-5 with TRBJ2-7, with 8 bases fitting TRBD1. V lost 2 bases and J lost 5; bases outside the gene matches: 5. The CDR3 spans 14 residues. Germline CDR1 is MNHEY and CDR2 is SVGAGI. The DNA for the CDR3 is TGTGCCAGCAGTTACGTCCAGGGGGCCAACGAGCAGTACTTC. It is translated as CASSYVQGANEQYF.

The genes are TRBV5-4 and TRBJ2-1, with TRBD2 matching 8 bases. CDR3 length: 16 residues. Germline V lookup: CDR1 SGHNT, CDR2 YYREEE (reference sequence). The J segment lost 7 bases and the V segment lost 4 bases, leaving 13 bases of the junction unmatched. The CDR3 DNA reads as TGTGCCAGCAGCCCCATGGGGGGCGGGAGGAGGAATGAGCAGTTCTTC. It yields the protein CASSPMGGGRRNEQFF.

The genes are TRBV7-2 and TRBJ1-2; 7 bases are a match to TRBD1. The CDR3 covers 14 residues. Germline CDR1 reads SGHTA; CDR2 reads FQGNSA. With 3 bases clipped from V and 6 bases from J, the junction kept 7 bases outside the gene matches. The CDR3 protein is CASSFLQGDHGYTF. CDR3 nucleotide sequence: TGTGCCAGCAGCTTCCTCCAGGGGGACCATGGCTACACCTTC.

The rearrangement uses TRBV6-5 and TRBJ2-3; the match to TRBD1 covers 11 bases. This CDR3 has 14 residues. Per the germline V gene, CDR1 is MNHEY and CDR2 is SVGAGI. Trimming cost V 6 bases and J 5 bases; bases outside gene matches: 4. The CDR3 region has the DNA TGTGCCAGCAGGTCGGGACAGGGGGGAGATACGCAGTATTTT. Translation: CASRSGQGGDTQYF.

CDR3 sequence: CASNPGQGFPFYGYTF. CDR3 coding DNA: TGTGCCAGTAATCCGGGCCAGGGCTTCCCGTTCTATGGCTACACCTTC. The V gene is TRBV19, the J gene TRBJ1-2; tentative D call: TRBD1 (5 bases). The germline gives CDR1 LNHDA, CDR2 SQIVND (reference sequence). Between the trimmed V and J ends, which lost 7 bases and 4 bases, there was a span of 22 bases. This CDR3 spans 16 amino acids.

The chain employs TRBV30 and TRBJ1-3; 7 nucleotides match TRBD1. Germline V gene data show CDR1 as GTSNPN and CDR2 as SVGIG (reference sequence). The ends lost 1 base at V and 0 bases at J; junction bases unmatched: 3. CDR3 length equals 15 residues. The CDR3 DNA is TGTGCCTGGAGTGCCTACAGGGGCTCTGGAAACACCATATATTTT. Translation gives CAWSAYRGSGNTIYF.

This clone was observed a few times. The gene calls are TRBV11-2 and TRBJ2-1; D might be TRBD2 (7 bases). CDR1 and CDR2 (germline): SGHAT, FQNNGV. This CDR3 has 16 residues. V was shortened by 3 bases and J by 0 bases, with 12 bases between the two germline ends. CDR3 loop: CASSFRGASSYNEQFF. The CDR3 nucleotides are TGTGCCAGCAGCTTCCGGGGGGCAAGCTCCTACAATGAGCAGTTCTTC. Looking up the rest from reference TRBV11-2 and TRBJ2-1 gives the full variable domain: EAGVAQSPRYKIIEKRQSVAFWCNPISGHATLYWYQQILGQGPKLLIQFQNNGVVDDSQLPKDRFSAERLKGVDSTLKIQPAKLEDSAVYLCASSFRGASSYNEQFFGPGTRLTVL.

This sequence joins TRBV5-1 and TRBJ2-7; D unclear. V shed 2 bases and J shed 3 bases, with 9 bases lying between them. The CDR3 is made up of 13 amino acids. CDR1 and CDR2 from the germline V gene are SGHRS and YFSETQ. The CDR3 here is CASSFGQDYEQYF. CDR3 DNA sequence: TGCGCCAGCAGCTTCGGTCAGGACTACGAGCAGTACTTC.

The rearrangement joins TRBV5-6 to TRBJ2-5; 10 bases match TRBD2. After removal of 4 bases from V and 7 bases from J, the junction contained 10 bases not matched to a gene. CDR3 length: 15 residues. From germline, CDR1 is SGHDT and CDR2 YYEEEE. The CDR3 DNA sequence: TGTGCCAGCAGCCCTTGGACTAGCGGACCGGGGACCCAGTACTTC. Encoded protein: CASSPWTSGPGTQYF.

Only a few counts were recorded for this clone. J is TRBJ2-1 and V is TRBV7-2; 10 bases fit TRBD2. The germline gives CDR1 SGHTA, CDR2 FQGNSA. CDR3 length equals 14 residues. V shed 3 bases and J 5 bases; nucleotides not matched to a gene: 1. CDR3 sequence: CASSFGLADNEQFF. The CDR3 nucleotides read TGTGCCAGCAGCTTTGGACTAGCGGACAATGAGCAGTTCTTC.

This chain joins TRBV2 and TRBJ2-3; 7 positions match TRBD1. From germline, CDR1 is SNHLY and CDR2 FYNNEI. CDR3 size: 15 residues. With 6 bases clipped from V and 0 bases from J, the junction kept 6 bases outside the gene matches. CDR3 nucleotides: TGTGCCAGCAGCCTCGGGACAGCTAGCACAGATACGCAGTATTTT. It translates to CASSLGTASTDTQYF. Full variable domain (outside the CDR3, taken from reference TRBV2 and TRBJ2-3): EPEVTQTPSHQVTQMGQEVILRCVPISNHLYFYWYRQILGQKVEFLVSFYNNEISEKSEIFDDQFSVERPDGSNFTLKIRSTKLEDSAMYFCASSLGTASTDTQYFGPGTRLTVL.

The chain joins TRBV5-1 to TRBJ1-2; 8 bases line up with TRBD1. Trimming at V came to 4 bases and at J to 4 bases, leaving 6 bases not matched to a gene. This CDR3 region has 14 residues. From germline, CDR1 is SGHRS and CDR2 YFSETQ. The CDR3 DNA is TGCGCCAGCAGCGCAGGGACAGGAAGCTATGGCTACACCTTC. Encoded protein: CASSAGTGSYGYTF.

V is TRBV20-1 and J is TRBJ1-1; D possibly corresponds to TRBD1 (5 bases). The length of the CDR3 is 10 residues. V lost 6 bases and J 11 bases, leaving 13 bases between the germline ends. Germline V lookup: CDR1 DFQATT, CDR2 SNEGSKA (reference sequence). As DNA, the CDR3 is TGCAGTGCCCGGGGGGTTAGGGCTTTCTTT. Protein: CSARGVRAFF.

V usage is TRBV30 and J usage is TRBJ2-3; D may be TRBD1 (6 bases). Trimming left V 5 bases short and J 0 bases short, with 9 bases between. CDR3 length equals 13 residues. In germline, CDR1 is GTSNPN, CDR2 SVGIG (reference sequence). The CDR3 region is CAWHRASTDTQYF. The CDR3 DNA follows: TGTGCCTGGCACAGGGCTAGCACAGATACGCAGTATTTT. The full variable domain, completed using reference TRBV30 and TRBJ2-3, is SQTIHQWPATLVQPVGSPLSLECTVEGTSNPNLYWYRQAAGRGLQLLFYSVGIGQISSEVPQNLSASRPQDRQFILSSKKLLLSDSGFYLCAWHRASTDTQYFGPGTRLTVL.

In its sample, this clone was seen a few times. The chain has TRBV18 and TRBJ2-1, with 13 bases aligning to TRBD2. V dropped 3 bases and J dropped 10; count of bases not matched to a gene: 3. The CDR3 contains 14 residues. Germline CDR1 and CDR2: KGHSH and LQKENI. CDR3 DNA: TGTGCCAGCTCACCCGGGACTAGCGGGACCGAGCAGTTCTTC. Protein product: CASSPGTSGTEQFF.

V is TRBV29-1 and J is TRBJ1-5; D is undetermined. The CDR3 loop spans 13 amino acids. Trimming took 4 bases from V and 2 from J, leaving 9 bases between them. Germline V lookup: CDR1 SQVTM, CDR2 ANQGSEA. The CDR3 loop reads CSVVGSGNQPQHF. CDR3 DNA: TGCAGCGTTGTCGGGTCAGGCAATCAGCCCCAGCATTTT.

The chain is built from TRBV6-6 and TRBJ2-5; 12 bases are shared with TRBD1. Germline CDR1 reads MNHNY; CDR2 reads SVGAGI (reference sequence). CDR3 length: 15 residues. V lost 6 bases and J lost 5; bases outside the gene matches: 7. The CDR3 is CASRRDRGLAETQYF. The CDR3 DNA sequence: TGTGCCAGCAGACGGGACAGGGGGCTGGCGGAGACCCAGTACTTC.

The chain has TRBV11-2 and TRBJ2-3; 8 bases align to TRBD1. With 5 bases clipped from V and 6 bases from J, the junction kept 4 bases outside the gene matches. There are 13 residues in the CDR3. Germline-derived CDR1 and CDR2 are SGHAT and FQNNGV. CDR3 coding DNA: TGTGCCAGCAGCCAGGACAGGGATGATACGCAGTATTTT. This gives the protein CASSQDRDDTQYF.

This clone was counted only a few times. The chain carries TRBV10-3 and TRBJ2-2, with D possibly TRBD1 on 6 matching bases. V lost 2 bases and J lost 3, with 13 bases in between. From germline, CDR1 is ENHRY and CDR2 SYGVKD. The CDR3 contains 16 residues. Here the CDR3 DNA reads TGTGCCATCAGTGAGCCCTGGACAGCGTACACCGGGGAGCTGTTTTTT. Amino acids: CAISEPWTAYTGELFF.

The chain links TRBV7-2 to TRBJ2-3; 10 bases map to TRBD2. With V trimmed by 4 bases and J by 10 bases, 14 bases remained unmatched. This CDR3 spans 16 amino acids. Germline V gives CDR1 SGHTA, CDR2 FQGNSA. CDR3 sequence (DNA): TGTGCCAGCAGCTCTAAAACCCACAAAGCGGGGGGGGCGCAGTATTTT. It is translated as CASSSKTHKAGGAQYF.

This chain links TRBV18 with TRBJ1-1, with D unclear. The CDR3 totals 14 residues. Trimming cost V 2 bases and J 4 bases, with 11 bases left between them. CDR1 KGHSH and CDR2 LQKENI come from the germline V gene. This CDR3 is CASSPGSGFTEAFF. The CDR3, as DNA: TGTGCCAGCTCACCAGGGAGTGGGTTCACTGAAGCTTTCTTT.

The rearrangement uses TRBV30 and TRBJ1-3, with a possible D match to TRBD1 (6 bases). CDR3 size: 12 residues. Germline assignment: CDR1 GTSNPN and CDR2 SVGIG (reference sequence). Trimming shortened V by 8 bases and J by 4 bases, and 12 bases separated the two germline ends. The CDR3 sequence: CARGGGGNTIYF. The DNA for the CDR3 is TGTGCCCGAGGGGGTGGGGGAAACACCATATATTTT. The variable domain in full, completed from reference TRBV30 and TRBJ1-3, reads SQTIHQWPATLVQPVGSPLSLECTVEGTSNPNLYWYRQAAGRGLQLLFYSVGIGQISSEVPQNLSASRPQDRQFILSSKKLLLSDSGFYLCARGGGGNTIYFGEGSWLTVV.

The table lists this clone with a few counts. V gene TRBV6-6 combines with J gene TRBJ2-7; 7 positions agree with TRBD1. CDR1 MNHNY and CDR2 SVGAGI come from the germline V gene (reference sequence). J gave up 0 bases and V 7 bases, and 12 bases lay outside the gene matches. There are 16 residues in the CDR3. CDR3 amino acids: CASNLRQGQSSYEQYF. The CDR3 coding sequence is TGTGCCAGCAACCTGAGACAGGGCCAGTCCTCCTACGAGCAGTACTTC.

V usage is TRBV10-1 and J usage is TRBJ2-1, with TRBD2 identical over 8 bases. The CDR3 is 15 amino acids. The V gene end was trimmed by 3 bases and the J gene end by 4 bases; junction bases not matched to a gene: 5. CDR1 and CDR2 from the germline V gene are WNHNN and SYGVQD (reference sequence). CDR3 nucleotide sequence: TGCGCCAGCAGTGATACCGGGGGGGCTTACAATGAGCAGTTCTTC. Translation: CASSDTGGAYNEQFF.